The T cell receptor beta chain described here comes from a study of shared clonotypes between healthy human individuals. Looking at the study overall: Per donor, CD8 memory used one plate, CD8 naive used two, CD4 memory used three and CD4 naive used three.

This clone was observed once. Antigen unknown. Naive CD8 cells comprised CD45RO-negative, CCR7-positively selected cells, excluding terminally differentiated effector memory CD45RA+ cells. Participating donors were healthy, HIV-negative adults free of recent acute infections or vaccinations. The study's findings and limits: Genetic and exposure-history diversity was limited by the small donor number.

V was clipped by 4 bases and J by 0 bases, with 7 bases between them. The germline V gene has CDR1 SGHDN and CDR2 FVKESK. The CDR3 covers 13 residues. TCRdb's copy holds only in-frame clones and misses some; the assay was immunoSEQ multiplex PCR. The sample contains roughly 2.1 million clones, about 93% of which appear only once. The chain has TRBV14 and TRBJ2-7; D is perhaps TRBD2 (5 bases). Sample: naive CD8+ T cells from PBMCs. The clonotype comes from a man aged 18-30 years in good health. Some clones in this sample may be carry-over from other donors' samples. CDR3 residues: CASSPSGSYEQYF. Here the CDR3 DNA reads TGTGCCAGCAGCCCCAGCGGCTCCTACGAGCAGTACTTC.